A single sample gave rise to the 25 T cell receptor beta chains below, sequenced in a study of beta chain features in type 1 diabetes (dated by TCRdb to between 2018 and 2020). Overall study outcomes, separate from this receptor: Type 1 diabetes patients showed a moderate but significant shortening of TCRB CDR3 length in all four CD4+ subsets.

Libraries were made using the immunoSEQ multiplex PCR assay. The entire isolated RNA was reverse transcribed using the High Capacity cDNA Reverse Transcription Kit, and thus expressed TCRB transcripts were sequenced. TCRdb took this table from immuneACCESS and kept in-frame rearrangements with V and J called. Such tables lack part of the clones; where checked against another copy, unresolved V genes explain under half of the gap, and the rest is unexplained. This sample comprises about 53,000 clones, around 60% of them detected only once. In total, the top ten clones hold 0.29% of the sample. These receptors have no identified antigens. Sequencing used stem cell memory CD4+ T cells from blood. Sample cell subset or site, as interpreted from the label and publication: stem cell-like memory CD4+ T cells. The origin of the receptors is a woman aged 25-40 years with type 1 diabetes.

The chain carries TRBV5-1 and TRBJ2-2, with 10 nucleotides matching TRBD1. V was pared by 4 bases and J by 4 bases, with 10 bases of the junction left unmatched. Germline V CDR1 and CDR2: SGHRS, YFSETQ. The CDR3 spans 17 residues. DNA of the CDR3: TGCGCCAGCAGCGTCCGACCGGGACAGGGGCTCACCGGGGAGCTGTTTTTT. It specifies CASSVRPGQGLTGELFF.

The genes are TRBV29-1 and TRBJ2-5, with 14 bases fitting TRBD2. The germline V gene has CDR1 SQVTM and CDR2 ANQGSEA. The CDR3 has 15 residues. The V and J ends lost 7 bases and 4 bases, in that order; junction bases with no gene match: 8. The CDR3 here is CSAMTSGRAGETQYF. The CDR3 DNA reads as TGCAGCGCTATGACTAGCGGGAGGGCCGGAGAGACCCAGTACTTC. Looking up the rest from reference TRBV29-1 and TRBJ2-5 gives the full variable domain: SAVISQKPSRDICQRGTSLTIQCQVDSQVTMMFWYRQQPGQSLTLIATANQGSEATYESGFVIDKFPISRPNLTFSTLTVSNMSPEDSSIYLCSAMTSGRAGETQYFGPGTRLLVL.

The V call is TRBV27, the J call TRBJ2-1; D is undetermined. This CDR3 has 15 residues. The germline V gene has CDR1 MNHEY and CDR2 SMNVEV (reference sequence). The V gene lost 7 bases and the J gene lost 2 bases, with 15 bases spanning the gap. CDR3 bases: TGTGCCAGCAAAAGAGAGAATGCCCCCTACAATGAGCAGTTCTTC. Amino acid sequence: CASKRENAPYNEQFF.

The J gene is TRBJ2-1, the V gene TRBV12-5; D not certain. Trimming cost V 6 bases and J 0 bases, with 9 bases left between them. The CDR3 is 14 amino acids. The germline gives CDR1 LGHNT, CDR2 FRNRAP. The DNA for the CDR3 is TGTGCTAGTGGATCGACATCCTCCTACAATGAGCAGTTCTTC. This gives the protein CASGSTSSYNEQFF.

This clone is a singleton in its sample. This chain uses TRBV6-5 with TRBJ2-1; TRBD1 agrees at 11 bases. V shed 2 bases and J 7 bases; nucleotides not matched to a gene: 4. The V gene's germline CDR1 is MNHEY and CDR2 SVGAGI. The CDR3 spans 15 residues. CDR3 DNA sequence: TGTGCCAGCAGTTACCGGGGGACAGGGGGTAATGAGCAGTTCTTC. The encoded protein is CASSYRGTGGNEQFF.

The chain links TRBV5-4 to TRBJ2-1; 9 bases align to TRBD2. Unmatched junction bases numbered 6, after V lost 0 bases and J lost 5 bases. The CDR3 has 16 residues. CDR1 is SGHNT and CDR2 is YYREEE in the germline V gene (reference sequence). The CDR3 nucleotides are TGTGCCAGCAGCTTGGCCTTAGCGGGGGCTAACAATGAGCAGTTCTTC. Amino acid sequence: CASSLALAGANNEQFF.

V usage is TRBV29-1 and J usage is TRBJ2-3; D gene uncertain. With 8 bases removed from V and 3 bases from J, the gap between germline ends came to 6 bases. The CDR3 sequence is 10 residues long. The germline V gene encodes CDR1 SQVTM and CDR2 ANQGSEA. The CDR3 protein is CSLQTDTQYF. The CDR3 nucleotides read TGCAGCCTCCAGACAGATACGCAGTATTTT.

DNA for the CDR3: TGCGCCAGCAGCTTGAAGGGACAGCGAAATGAGCAGTTCTTC. It translates to CASSLKGQRNEQFF. The chain uses TRBV5-1 and TRBJ2-1; 7 bases align to TRBD1. The ends lost 1 base at V and 7 bases at J; junction bases unmatched: 5. The CDR3 loop spans 14 amino acids. Per germline, CDR1 SGHRS and CDR2 YFSETQ.

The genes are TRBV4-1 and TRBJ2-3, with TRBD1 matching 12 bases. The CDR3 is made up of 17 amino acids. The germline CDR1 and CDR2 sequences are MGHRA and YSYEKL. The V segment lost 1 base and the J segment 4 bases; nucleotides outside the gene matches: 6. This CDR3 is CASSQAAGQGAADTQYF. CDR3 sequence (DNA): TGCGCCAGCAGCCAAGCGGCGGGACAGGGGGCTGCAGATACGCAGTATTTT.

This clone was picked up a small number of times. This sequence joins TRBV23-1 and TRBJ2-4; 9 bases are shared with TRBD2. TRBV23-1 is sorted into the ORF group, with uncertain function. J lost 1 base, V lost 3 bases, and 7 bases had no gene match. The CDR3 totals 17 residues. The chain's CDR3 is CASSHSGGPWAKNIQYF. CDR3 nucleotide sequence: TGCGCCAGCAGTCATAGCGGGGGCCCATGGGCCAAAAACATTCAGTACTTC.

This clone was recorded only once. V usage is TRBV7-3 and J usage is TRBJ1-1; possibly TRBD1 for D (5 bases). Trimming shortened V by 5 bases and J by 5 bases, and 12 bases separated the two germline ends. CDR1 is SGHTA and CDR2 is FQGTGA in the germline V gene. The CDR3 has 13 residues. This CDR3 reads CASSLQAGTEAFF. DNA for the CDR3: TGTGCCAGCAGCCTACAGGCGGGAACTGAAGCTTTCTTT.

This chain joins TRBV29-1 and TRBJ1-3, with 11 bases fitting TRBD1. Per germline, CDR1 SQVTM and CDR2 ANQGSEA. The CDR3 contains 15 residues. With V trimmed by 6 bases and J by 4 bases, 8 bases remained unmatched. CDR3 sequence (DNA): TGCAGCGTGGCCCTTGGACAGGGGGCGGGAAACACCATATATTTT. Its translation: CSVALGQGAGNTIYF.

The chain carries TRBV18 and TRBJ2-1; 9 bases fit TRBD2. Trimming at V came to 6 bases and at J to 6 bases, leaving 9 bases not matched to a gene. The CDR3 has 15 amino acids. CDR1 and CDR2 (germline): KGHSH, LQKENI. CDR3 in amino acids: CASSQAGGPPNEQFF. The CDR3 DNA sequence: TGTGCCAGCTCCCAAGCGGGAGGCCCTCCCAATGAGCAGTTCTTC.

CDR3 sequence: CATSSPGLAGANEQFF. CDR3 nucleotides: TGTGCCACCAGCAGCCCGGGACTAGCGGGAGCCAATGAGCAGTTCTTC. The chain has TRBV15 and TRBJ2-1; 14 positions agree with TRBD2. The CDR3 has 16 residues. Germline V CDR1 and CDR2: LNHNV, YYDKDF (reference sequence). With V trimmed by 3 bases and J by 6 bases, 4 bases remained unmatched.

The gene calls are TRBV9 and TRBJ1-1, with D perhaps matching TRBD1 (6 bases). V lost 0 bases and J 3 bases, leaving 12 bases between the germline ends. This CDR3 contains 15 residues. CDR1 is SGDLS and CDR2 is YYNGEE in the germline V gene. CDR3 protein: CASSVGGGVDTEAFF. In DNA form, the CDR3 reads TGTGCCAGCAGCGTAGGAGGGGGAGTAGACACTGAAGCTTTCTTT. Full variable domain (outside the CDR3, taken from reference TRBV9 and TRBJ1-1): DSGVTQTPKHLITATGQRVTLRCSPRSGDLSVYWYQQSLDQGLQFLIQYYNGEERAKGNILERFSAQQFPDLHSELNLSSLELGDSALYFCASSVGGGVDTEAFFGQGTRLTVV.

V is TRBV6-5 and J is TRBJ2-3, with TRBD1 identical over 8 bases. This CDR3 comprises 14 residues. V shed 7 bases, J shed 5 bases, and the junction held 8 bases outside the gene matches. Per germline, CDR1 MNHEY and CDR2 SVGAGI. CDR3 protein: CASNPGQGEDTQYF. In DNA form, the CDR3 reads TGTGCCAGCAACCCTGGACAGGGAGAAGATACGCAGTATTTT.

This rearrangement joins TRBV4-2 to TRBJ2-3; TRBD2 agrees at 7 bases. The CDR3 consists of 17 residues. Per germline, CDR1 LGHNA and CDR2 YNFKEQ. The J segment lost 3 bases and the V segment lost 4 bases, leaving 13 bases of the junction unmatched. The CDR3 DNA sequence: TGTGCCAGCAGCCCATCGCTGGGGGAGGGCCTGACAGATACGCAGTATTTT. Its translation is CASSPSLGEGLTDTQYF.

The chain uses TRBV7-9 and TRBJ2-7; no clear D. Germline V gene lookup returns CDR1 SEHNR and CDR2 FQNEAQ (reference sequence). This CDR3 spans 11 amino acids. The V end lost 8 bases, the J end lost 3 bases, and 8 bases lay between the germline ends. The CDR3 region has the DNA TGTGCCAGCGCAACTTTCTACGAGCAGTACTTC. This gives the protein CASATFYEQYF.

The CDR3 region has the DNA TGTGCCAGCAGTTTAAACAGGGGGCAGTACGAGCAGTACTTC. Translation gives CASSLNRGQYEQYF. The V and J genes are TRBV27 and TRBJ2-7; 9 bases are a match to TRBD1. Per the germline V gene, CDR1 is MNHEY and CDR2 is SMNVEV (reference sequence). The trim removed 2 bases at V and 4 bases at J, leaving 3 bases unmatched. This CDR3 is built from 14 residues.

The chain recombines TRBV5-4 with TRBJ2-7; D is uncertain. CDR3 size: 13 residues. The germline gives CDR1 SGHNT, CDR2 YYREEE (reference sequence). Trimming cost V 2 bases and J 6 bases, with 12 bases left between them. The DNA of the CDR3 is TGTGCCAGCAGCTTAACGGGTCTCTCCGAGCAGTACTTC. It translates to CASSLTGLSEQYF.

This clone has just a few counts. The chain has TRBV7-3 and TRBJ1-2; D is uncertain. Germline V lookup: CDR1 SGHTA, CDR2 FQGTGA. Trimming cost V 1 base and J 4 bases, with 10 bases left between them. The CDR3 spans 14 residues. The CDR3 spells CASSLMEGGYGYTF. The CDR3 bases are TGTGCCAGCAGCTTAATGGAGGGCGGCTATGGCTACACCTTC.

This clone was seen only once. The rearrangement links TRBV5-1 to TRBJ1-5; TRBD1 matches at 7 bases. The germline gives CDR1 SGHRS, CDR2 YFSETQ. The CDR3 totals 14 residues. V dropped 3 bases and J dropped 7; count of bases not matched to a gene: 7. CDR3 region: CASSSGTEGQPQHF. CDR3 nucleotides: TGCGCCAGCAGCTCCGGGACAGAGGGACAGCCCCAGCATTTT.

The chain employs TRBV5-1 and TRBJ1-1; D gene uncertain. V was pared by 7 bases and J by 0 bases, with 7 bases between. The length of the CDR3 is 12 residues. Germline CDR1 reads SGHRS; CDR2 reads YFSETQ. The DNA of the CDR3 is TGCGCCAGCGGCAAGATGAACACTGAAGCTTTCTTT. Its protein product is CASGKMNTEAFF.

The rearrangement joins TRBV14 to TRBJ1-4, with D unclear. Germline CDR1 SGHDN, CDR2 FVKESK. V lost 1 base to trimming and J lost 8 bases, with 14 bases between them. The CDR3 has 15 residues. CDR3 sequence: CASSQGYSYMEKLFF. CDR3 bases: TGTGCCAGCAGCCAAGGTTACTCGTATATGGAAAAACTGTTTTTT. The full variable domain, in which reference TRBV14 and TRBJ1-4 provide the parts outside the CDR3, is EAGVTQFPSHSVIEKGQTVTLRCDPISGHDNLYWYRRVMGKEIKFLLHFVKESKQDESGMPNNRFLAERTGGTYSTLKVQPAELEDSGVYFCASSQGYSYMEKLFFGSGTQLSVL.

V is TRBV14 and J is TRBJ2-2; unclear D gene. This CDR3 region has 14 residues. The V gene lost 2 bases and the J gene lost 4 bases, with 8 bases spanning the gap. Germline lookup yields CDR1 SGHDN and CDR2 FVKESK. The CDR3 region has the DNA TGTGCCAGCAGCCAATTACGGTCCACCGGGGAGCTGTTTTTT. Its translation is CASSQLRSTGELFF.